The rows below give T cell receptor beta chains drawn from one sample of a study of blood T cells in healthy people across ages. TCRdb reprocessed the 5' RACE reads via MiXCR and lists one record per CDR3 protein. The table has hundreds of thousands of distinct CDR3 sequences, about 30% seen once; the top ten hold around a sixth. Input material: blood. Source of these receptors: a woman over 75 in good health. Both conserved end residues are part of each CDR3. A D gene is named only where the DNA matches it firmly. Clone size, where shown, is once, few, many, or a class for clones that have expanded.

clone size	V gene	J gene	D gene	CDR3 protein	CDR3 DNA
-	TRBV30	TRBJ2-7	TRBD1	CAWRFRDRGRHEQYF	TGTGCCTGGAGATTCCGGGACAGGGGCAGGCATGAGCAGTACTTC
-	TRBV2	TRBJ2-3	TRBD2	CASRSGLAGASTDTQYF	TGTGCCAGCCGCTCGGGACTAGCGGGGGCTAGCACAGATACGCAGTATTTT
-	TRBV10-3	TRBJ1-2	-	CAISESQGGSYGYTF	TGTGCCATCAGTGAGTCCCAGGGTGGGAGCTATGGCTACACCTTC
-	TRBV28	TRBJ2-4	-	CASSLPRGTKNIQYF	TGTGCCAGCAGTTTACCCCGGGGTACCAAAAACATTCAGTACTTC
once	TRBV5-1	TRBJ2-5	TRBD1	CASSSGQGNQPQYF	TGCGCCAGCAGCTCGGGACAGGGTAATCAGCCCCAGTACTTC
many	TRBV6-5	TRBJ2-1	TRBD2	CASSYQTSGGAGNEQFF	TGTGCCAGCAGCTACCAGACTAGCGGGGGGGCGGGCAATGAGCAGTTCTTC
-	TRBV30	TRBJ2-1	-	CAWSVGYEQFF	TGTGCCTGGAGTGTTGGCTATGAGCAGTTCTTC
-	TRBV5-8	TRBJ2-2	-	CARGQRQALNTGEPFF	TGTGCCAGGGGACAAAGACAGGCGCTGAACACCGGGGAGCCGTTTTTT
-	TRBV11-2	TRBJ2-5	TRBD1	CASSYQTGGEETQYF	TGTGCCAGCAGCTACCAAACAGGGGGTGAAGAGACCCAGTACTTC
-	TRBV5-1	TRBJ2-1	TRBD2	CAGSLASSGGSYNEQFF	TGCGCCGGCAGCTTGGCTAGTAGCGGGGGCTCCTACAATGAGCAGTTCTTC
-	TRBV7-2	TRBJ2-5	-	CASSLAGADMRETQYF	TGTGCCAGCAGCTTAGCAGGGGCAGACATGCGGGAGACCCAGTACTTC
once	TRBV7-2	TRBJ2-5	-	CASSLSPILGTQYF	TGTGCCAGTAGCTTATCACCTATTTTAGGGACCCAGTACTTC
-	TRBV4-1	TRBJ2-7	-	CASSLTDAASYEQYF	TGCGCCAGCAGCCTAACCGACGCGGCCTCCTACGAGCAGTACTTC
many	TRBV28	TRBJ2-5	-	CASSQGGGPQETQYF	TGTGCCAGCAGCCAGGGCGGGGGCCCACAAGAGACCCAGTACTTC
many	TRBV20-1	TRBJ1-5	-	CSARVFGQPQHF	TGCAGTGCTAGAGTCTTCGGTCAGCCCCAGCATTTT
-	TRBV4-2	TRBJ1-5	-	CASSRVGGDQPQHF	TGTGCCAGCAGCCGCGTCGGCGGGGACCAGCCCCAGCATTTT
many	TRBV10-3	TRBJ1-2	-	CAISDLGTMDGYTF	TGTGCCATCAGTGATCTAGGGACAATGGATGGCTACACCTTC
many	TRBV6-5	TRBJ2-7	-	CASSYSTDGYEQYF	TGTGCCAGCAGTTACTCCACGGACGGCTACGAGCAGTACTTC
-	TRBV10-3	TRBJ1-2	-	CVIRPPRTNYGYTF	TGTGTCATCAGGCCCCCCAGGACTAACTATGGCTACACCTTC
many	TRBV6-2/TRBV6-3	TRBJ1-1	-	CASSYSDSLNTEAFF	TGTGCCAGCAGTTACTCCGACAGCTTGAACACTGAAGCTTTCTTT
-	TRBV6-6	TRBJ2-7	-	CAARTQGHEQYF	TGTGCCGCGAGAACTCAGGGGCACGAGCAGTACTTC
-	TRBV11-2	TRBJ2-5	-	CASSLVGTDGETQYF	TGTGCCAGCAGCTTAGTGGGCACCGACGGGGAGACCCAGTACTTC
many	TRBV20-1	TRBJ2-7	-	CSARGPGSQAYEQYF	TGCAGTGCTAGGGGGCCAGGGAGCCAAGCCTACGAGCAGTACTTC
many	TRBV20-1	TRBJ2-5	-	CSASWGGLETQYF	TGCAGTGCTAGTTGGGGGGGCCTAGAGACCCAGTACTTC
few	TRBV5-1	TRBJ1-2	-	CASSSGGPYGYTF	TGCGCCAGCAGCTCGGGGGGCCCCTATGGCTACACCTTC
-	TRBV2	TRBJ1-2	-	CASTPGGRVDGYTF	TGTGCCAGCACCCCCGGAGGCAGGGTTGATGGCTACACCTTC